The T cell receptor beta chain described here comes from a study of cytomegalovirus exposure and HLA in healthy donors. Study details: Out of 398 genotyped donors, approximately 84% belonged to the Caucasian-associated ancestry cluster. Study-level results: Most of the CMV-associated TCR beta chains (in a later analysis) appeared to be HLA-restricted. Fewer N-insertions (relative to the roughly 630-donor mean) were reportedly seen in an Asian-associated ancestry cluster in a later analysis.

Primers for the PCR totalled 60 Vbeta and 13 Jbeta. The assay was immunoSEQ multiplex PCR, and TCRdb's table has in-frame clones only and misses some. This sample has roughly 130,000 clones, with 60% to 85% found just once. V was shortened by 3 bases and J by 3 bases, with 9 bases between the two germline ends. CDR1 and CDR2 from the germline V gene are MDHEN and SYDVKM. The CDR3 consists of 14 residues. Healthy donors of bone marrow made up the group. As for this clone: Its specificity is unknown.

The chain is built from TRBV28 and TRBJ2-1; no definite D call. This sequence was found in a human donor in good health. The sample was PBMCs. The CDR3 nucleotides read TGTGCCAGCAGTTTGGGCACGTTCTACAATGAGCAGTTCTTC. It codes for CASSLGTFYNEQFF.